A selection of T cell receptor beta chains follows, all from one sample in a study of technical replicates of blood from a few donors. Only in-frame clones appear in the TCRdb table, and some are missing; sequencing was by immunoSEQ multiplex PCR. The sample lists approximately 75,000 clones, nearly 98% occurring once. The sequenced material came from T cells isolated from PBMCs. The receptors here all came from a human donor in good health. CDR3s include the opening cysteine and the closing phenylalanine or tryptophan. D genes are given only for firm matches. Some rows have no size entry. The others give once, few or many, or a class for an expanded clone.

V,J,size,D,DNA,CDR3
TRBV19,TRBJ1-3,NA,NA,TGTGCCAGTAACTATGGAAACACCATATATTTT,CASNYGNTIYF
TRBV19,TRBJ2-3,once,NA,TGTGCCAGTAGGCCGGGGAGTCAAACAGATACGCAGTATTTT,CASRPGSQTDTQYF
TRBV27,TRBJ2-1,NA,NA,TGTGCCAGCAGTTTAATAGGGGATGAGCAGTTCTTC,CASSLIGDEQFF
TRBV5-1,TRBJ2-3,NA,NA,TGCGCCAGCAGCTTGTTGTATCCTAGCACAGATACGCAGTATTTT,CASSLLYPSTDTQYF
TRBV5-1,TRBJ2-1,NA,NA,TGCGCCAGCAGCTTGTGGGGCGACTCCTACAATGAGCAGTTCTTC,CASSLWGDSYNEQFF
TRBV7-3,TRBJ1-1,NA,NA,TGTGCCAGCAGCTTAATCCCCTACGCGAATCTGAACACTGAAGCTTTCTTT,CASSLIPYANLNTEAFF
TRBV11-2,TRBJ2-3,NA,NA,TGTGCCAGCAGCTTAATGTTAACGAAGAGTGGGGCTCCCGCCAATACGCAGTATTTT,CASSLMLTKSGAPANTQYF
TRBV9,TRBJ1-3,NA,TRBD1,TGTGCCAGCAGCTCGTCGGACAGGGCCGGCTCTGGAAACACCATATATTTT,CASSSSDRAGSGNTIYF
TRBV5-5,TRBJ1-6,NA,TRBD1,TGTGCCAGCACCGAGACAGGGATCTATAATTCACCCCTCCACTTT,CASTETGIYNSPLHF
TRBV18,TRBJ1-1,once,TRBD1,TGTGCCAGCTCACTAAATAGTCCAGGGGGTTACACTGAAGCTTTCTTT,CASSLNSPGGYTEAFF
TRBV7-2,TRBJ2-1,NA,NA,TGTGCCAGCAGCTCGAGTATTTCAGGAGGGGCGTTTGGTGAGCAGTTCTTC,CASSSSISGGAFGEQFF
TRBV29-1,TRBJ2-1,NA,TRBD2,TGCAGCGTTGACGGACTAGCGGGAGTCAATGAGCAGTTCTTC,CSVDGLAGVNEQFF
TRBV4-1,TRBJ2-7,NA,NA,TGCGCCAGCAGCCAAGTTGCGACTCTAGGTGGAGACGAGCAGTACTTC,CASSQVATLGGDEQYF
TRBV15,TRBJ1-4,NA,NA,TGTGCCACCAGCAGACAGGGAGGCGTAGGAGAAAAACTGTTTTTT,CATSRQGGVGEKLFF
TRBV6-6,TRBJ1-2,NA,NA,TGTGCCAGCAGCTATGACAGGAACTATGGCTACACCTTC,CASSYDRNYGYTF
TRBV5-1,TRBJ1-2,NA,TRBD1,TGCGCCAGCAGCCAGGGACAGGACTATGGCTACACCTTC,CASSQGQDYGYTF
TRBV2,TRBJ1-1,NA,TRBD1,TGTGCCAGCAGTGGTCACAGGGGGCTTAGTCGGGACACTGAAGCTTTCTTT,CASSGHRGLSRDTEAFF
TRBV30,TRBJ1-1,once,NA,TGTGCCTGGAGTCCCCTTAGGGAGGGGGAAGCTTTCTTT,CAWSPLREGEAFF
TRBV7-9,TRBJ1-1,NA,NA,TGTGCCAGCAGTCCAGAACGGGGTTATGAAGCTTTCTTT,CASSPERGYEAFF
TRBV2,TRBJ2-2,NA,NA,TGTGCCAGCAGTGAGATGCGGGGTGCCGGGGAGCTGTTTTTT,CASSEMRGAGELFF
TRBV7-8,TRBJ2-7,NA,TRBD2,TGTGCCAGCAGCTTAAGGGGTCTAGCGGGAGATGGCGAGCAGTACTTC,CASSLRGLAGDGEQYF
TRBV5-1,TRBJ2-1,NA,NA,TGCGCCAGCAGCTTGGGACAGGCCTACAATGAGCAGTTCTTC,CASSLGQAYNEQFF
TRBV18,TRBJ1-1,NA,NA,TGTGCCAGCTCAGCCGACCGGACTTACACTGAAGCTTTCTTT,CASSADRTYTEAFF
TRBV5-1,TRBJ2-1,NA,TRBD1,TGCGCCAGCAGCTTGGACGGGGACAGCTCCTACAATGAGCAGTTCTTC,CASSLDGDSSYNEQFF
TRBV2,TRBJ2-1,once,TRBD2,TGTGCCAGCAGAGGGGCTCGGCTAGCGGGAGAGATCTTC,CASRGARLAGEIF
TRBV5-4,TRBJ2-1,NA,NA,TGTGCCAGCAGCCCGAGCTCCTACAATGAGCAGTTCTTC,CASSPSSYNEQFF
TRBV6-6,TRBJ1-5,NA,NA,TGTGCCAGCACCCCTACGGGGGGGTTCAATCAGCCCCAGCATTTT,CASTPTGGFNQPQHF
TRBV19,TRBJ2-7,once,TRBD2,TGTGCCAGTAGTCTTACAGGGACTAGCGGGAGCTGGCTAACCTACGAGCAGTACTTC,CASSLTGTSGSWLTYEQYF
TRBV28,TRBJ1-5,NA,TRBD1,TGTGCCAGCACCTTAATGGGGACAGAGAGGATTCAGCCCCAGCATTTT,CASTLMGTERIQPQHF